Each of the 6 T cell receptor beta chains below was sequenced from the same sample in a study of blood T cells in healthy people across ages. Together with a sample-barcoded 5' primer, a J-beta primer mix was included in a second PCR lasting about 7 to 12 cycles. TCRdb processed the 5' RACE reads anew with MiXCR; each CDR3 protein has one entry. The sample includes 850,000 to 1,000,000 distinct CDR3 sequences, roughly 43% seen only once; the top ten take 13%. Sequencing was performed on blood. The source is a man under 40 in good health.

In nucleotides, the CDR3 is TGTGCCAGCAGCAACAGGGCGAAAGGCCAGCCCCAGCATTTT. Translating it yields CASSNRAKGQPQHF. The genes are TRBV27 and TRBJ1-5, with D possibly matching TRBD1 (6 bases). The CDR3 totals 14 residues. CDR1 is MNHEY, CDR2 SMNVEV, per germline (reference sequence). Trimming cost V 6 bases and J 7 bases, with 16 bases left between them.

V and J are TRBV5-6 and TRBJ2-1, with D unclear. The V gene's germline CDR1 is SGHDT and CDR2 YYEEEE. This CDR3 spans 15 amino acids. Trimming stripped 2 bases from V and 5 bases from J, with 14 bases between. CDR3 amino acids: CASSFGPTEHNEQFF. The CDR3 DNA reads TGTGCCAGCAGCTTCGGCCCGACTGAGCACAATGAGCAGTTCTTC.

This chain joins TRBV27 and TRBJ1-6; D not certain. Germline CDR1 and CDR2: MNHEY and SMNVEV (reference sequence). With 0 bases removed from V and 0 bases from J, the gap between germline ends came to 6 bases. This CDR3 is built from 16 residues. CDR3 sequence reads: CASSLSVSSYNSPLHF. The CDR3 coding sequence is TGTGCCAGCAGTTTATCGGTCAGCTCCTATAATTCACCCCTCCACTTT.

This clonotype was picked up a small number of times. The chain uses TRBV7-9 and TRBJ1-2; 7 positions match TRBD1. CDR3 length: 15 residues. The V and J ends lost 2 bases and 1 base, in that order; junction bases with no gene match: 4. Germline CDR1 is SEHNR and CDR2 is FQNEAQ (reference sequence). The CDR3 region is CASSLSGGINYGYTF. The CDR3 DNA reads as TGTGCCAGCAGCTTATCAGGGGGTATTAACTATGGCTACACCTTC.

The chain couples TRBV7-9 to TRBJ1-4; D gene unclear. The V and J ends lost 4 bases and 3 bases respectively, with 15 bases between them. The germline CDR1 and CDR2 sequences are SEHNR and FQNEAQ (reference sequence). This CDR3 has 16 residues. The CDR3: CASSSIRAPANEKLFF. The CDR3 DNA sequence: TGTGCCAGCAGCTCCATCAGAGCGCCGGCTAATGAAAAACTGTTTTTT.

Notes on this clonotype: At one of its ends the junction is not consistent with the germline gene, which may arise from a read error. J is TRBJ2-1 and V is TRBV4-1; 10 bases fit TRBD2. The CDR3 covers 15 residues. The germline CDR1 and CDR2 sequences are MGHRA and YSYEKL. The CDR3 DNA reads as TGCGCCAGCAGCCACCCTAGCGGGGGTAGCGATGAGCGGTTCTTC. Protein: CASSHPSGGSDERFF.